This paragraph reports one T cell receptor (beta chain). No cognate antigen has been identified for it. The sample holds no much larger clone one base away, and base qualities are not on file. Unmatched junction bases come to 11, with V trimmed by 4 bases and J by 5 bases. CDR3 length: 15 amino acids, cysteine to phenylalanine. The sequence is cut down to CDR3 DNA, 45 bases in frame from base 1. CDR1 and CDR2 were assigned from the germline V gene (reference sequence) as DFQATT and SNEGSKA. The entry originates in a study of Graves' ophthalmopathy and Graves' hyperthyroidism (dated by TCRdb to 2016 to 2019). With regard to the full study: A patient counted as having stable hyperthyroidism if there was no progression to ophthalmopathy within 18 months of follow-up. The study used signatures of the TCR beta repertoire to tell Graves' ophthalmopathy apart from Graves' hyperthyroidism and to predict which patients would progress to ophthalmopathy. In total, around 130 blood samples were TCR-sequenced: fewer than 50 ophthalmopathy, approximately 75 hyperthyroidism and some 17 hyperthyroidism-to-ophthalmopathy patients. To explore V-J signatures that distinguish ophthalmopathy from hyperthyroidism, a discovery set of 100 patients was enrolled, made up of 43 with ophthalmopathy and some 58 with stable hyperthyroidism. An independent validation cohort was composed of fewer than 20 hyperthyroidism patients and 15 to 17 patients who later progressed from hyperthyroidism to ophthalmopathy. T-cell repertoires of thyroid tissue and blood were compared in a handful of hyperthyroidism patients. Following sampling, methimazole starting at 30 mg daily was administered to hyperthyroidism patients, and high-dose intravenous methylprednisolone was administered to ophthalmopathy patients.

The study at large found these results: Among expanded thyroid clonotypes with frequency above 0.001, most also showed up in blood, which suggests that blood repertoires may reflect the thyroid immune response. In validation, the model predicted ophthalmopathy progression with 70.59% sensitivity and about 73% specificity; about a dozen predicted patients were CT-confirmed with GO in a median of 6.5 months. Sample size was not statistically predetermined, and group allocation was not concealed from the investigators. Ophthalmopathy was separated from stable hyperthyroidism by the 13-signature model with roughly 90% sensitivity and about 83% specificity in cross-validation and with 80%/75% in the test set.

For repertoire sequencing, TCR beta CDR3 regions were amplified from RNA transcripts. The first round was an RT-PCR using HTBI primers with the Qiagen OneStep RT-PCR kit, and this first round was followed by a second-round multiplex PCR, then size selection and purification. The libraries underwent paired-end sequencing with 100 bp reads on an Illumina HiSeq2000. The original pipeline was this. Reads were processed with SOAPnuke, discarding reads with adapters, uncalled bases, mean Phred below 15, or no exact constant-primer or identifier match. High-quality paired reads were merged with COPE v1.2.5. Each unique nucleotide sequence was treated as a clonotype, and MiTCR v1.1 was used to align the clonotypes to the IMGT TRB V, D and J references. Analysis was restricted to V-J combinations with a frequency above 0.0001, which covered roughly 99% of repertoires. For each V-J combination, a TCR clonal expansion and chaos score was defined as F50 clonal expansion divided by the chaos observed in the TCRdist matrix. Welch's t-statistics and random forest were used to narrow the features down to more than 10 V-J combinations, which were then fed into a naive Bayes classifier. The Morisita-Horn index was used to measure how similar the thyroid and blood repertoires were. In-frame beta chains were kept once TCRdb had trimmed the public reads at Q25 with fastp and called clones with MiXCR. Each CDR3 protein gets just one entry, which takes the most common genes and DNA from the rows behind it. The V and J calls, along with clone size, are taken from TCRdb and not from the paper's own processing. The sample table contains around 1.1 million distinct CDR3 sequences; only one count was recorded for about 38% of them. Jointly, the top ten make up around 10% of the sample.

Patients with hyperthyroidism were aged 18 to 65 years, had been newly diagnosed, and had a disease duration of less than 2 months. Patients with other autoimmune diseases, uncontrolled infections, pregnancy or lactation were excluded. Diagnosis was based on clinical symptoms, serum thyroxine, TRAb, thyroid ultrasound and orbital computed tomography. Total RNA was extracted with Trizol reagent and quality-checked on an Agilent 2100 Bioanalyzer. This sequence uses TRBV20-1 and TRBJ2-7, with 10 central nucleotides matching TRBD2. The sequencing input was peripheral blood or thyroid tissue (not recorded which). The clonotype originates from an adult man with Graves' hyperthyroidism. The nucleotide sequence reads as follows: TGCAGTGCTAAGAAAAGCGGGAGGGCCGCCAACGAGCAGTACTTC. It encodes CSAKKSGRAANEQYF.